The clone carrying this T cell receptor beta chain was counted ten times or more. The CDR3 spans 14 residues. V gave up 5 bases and J gave up 7 bases; unmatched junction bases: 4. Germline CDR1 LNHDA, CDR2 SQIVND (reference sequence). MiXCR, run by TCRdb on the RACE reads, gives a single entry per CDR3 protein. The sample records 56,000 or so distinct CDR3 sequences, approximately 9.6% being singletons. Time point of the sample: pre-sensitization, week 0. The sample's treatment: therapeutic diphenylcyclopropenone sensitization with weekly scalp DPC. The total RNA was obtained from whole blood that was not fractionated. This sample is drawn from a study of human T cells and chemical hapten exposure.

This clonotype was obtained from a woman aged 30 to 39 with alopecia areata. Some clones in this sample may be carry-over from other donors' samples. V and J are TRBV19 and TRBJ1-5, with 11 bases that match TRBD1. This specimen consisted of whole blood, obtained in connection with sensitization to the hapten diphenylcyclopropenone (DPC). The CDR3 here is CASSGQGARQPQHF. Written as DNA, the CDR3 is TGTGCCAGTAGTGGACAGGGGGCACGGCAGCCCCAGCATTTT.